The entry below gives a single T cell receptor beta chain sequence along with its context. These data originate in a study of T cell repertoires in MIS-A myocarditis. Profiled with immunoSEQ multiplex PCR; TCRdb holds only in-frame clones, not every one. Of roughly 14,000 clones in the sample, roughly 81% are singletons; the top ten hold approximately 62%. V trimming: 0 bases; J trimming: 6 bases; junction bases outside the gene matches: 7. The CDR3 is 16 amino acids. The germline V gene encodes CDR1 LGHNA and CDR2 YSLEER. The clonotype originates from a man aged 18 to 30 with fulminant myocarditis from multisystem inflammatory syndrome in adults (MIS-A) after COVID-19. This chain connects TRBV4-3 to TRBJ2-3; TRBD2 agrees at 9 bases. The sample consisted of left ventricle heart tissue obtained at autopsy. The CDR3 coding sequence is TGCGCCAGCAGCCAAGAACAAGCGGGGGGTAGTGATACGCAGTATTTT. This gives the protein CASSQEQAGGSDTQYF.